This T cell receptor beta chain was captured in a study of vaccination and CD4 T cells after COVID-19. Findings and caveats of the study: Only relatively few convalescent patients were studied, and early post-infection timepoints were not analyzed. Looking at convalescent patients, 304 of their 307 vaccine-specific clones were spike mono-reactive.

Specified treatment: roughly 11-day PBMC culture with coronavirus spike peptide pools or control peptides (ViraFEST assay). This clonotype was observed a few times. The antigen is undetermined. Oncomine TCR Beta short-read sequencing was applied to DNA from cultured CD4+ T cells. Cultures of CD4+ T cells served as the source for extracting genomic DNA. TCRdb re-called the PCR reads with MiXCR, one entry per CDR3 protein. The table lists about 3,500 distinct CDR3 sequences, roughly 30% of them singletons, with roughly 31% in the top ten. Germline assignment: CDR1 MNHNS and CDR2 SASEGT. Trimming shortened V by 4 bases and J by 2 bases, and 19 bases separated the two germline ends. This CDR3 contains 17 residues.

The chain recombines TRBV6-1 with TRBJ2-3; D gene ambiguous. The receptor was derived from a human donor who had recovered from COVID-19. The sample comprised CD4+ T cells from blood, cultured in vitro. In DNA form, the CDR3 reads TGTGCCAGCAGTGCCCCGGGTTCCCGAAACCCCACAGATACGCAGTATTTT. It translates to CASSAPGSRNPTDTQYF.